This passage covers 18 T cell receptor beta chains from one sample sequenced in a study of T cell responses to AZD1222 COVID-19 vaccine. Profiled with immunoSEQ multiplex PCR; TCRdb holds only in-frame clones, not every one. The sample yields more than 150,000 clones, approximately 90% seen once. The sequencing here drew on peripheral blood, taken on day 0 of AZD1222 vaccination. Receptor source: an adult in good health.

The gene calls are TRBV6-6 and TRBJ1-5; 11 nucleotides align to TRBD1. The ends lost 5 bases at V and 2 bases at J; junction bases unmatched: 14. The CDR3 totals 19 residues. CDR1 is MNHNY and CDR2 is SVGAGI in the germline V gene (reference sequence). The CDR3 sequence is CASSRSGTGGANRNQPQHF. The CDR3 DNA reads TGTGCCAGCAGTAGATCGGGGACAGGGGGTGCAAATCGCAATCAGCCCCAGCATTTT.

The chain has TRBV7-2 and TRBJ1-1; D ambiguous. Per germline, CDR1 SGHTA and CDR2 FQGNSA. V shed 1 base and J shed 7 bases, with 10 bases lying between them. This CDR3 region has 13 residues. In DNA, the CDR3 is TGTGCCAGCAGCTTAGAAAAGGCGTTTGAAGCTTTCTTT. It specifies CASSLEKAFEAFF.

This chain connects TRBV6-5 to TRBJ1-1; maybe TRBD1 (6 bases). Germline CDR1 and CDR2: MNHEY and SVGAGI. The V gene lost 5 bases and the J gene lost 7 bases, with 14 bases spanning the gap. This CDR3 has 13 residues. The CDR3 DNA reads as TGTGCCAGCAGTCTTCGACAGGCCGATGAAGCTTTCTTT. This gives the protein CASSLRQADEAFF.

The V and J genes are TRBV6-2 or TRBV6-3 and TRBJ1-4, with no clear D. Deletions cut 6 bases from V and 0 bases from J, with 14 bases between. The germline gives CDR1 MNHEY, CDR2 SVGEGT. The CDR3 spans 16 residues. The CDR3 DNA sequence: TGTGCCAGCAGCCAACGCGTGGCGTCAACTAATGAAAAACTGTTTTTT. This translates into CASSQRVASTNEKLFF.

This chain links TRBV6-2 or TRBV6-3 with TRBJ1-5, with no clear D. Germline assignment: CDR1 MNHEY and CDR2 SVGEGT. V was trimmed by 2 bases and J by 0 bases, leaving 14 bases between them. The CDR3 has 17 amino acids. The CDR3 spells CASSYRPQTDSNQPQHF. The CDR3 nucleotides read TGTGCCAGCAGTTACCGCCCTCAGACGGATAGCAATCAGCCCCAGCATTTT.

The rearrangement links TRBV28 to TRBJ1-3; D perhaps matches TRBD1 (6 bases). The length of the CDR3 is 16 residues. Germline lookup yields CDR1 MDHEN and CDR2 SYDVKM. V shed 7 bases and J shed 4 bases, with 20 bases lying between them. CDR3 DNA sequence: TGTGCCAGCACTCCATCGGGGGGCATGGCAGGAAACACCATATATTTT. Translation gives CASTPSGGMAGNTIYF.

V is TRBV28 and J is TRBJ2-2; TRBD1 is a possible D gene (5 bases). The CDR3 runs to 16 residues. Trimming removed 4 bases at V and 0 bases at J, with 12 bases between. Germline CDR1 is MDHEN and CDR2 is SYDVKM. The CDR3 coding sequence is TGTGCCAGCAGTTCCTCAGGGTCTTCGAACACCGGGGAGCTGTTTTTT. It encodes CASSSSGSSNTGELFF.

The chain has TRBV2 and TRBJ2-7, with 9 bases identical to TRBD1. Germline trimming cut 2 bases from V and 6 bases from J; bases unmatched to any gene: 5. Germline V gene sequence: CDR1 SNHLY, CDR2 FYNNEI. This CDR3 is built from 14 residues. For the CDR3, the DNA is TGTGCCAGCAGTGAACGGGACAGGGTCTTCGAGCAGTACTTC. Translating gives CASSERDRVFEQYF. Based on the CDR3 plus reference TRBV2 and TRBJ2-7, the full variable domain is EPEVTQTPSHQVTQMGQEVILRCVPISNHLYFYWYRQILGQKVEFLVSFYNNEISEKSEIFDDQFSVERPDGSNFTLKIRSTKLEDSAMYFCASSERDRVFEQYFGPGTRLTVT.

The gene calls are TRBV11-2 and TRBJ1-2; D remains ambiguous. The CDR3 spans 15 residues. V lost 3 bases, J lost 1 base, and 12 bases lay in between. From germline, CDR1 is SGHAT and CDR2 FQNNGV. This CDR3 reads CASSFPIVGNYGYTF. The CDR3 DNA sequence: TGTGCCAGCAGCTTTCCCATTGTGGGTAACTATGGCTACACCTTC.

The sample holds a few counts of this clone. Additional DNA sequences in this sample encode the identical CDR3. This chain uses TRBV7-3 with TRBJ1-1, with no clear D. The CDR3 spans 13 residues. The germline V gene has CDR1 SGHTA and CDR2 FQGTGA. V lost 2 bases and J 1 base, leaving 5 bases between the germline ends. The CDR3 nucleotides read TGTGCCAGCAGCTTAGGATCGAACACTGAAGCTTTCTTT. This codes for CASSLGSNTEAFF.

This clone was picked up one time. The gene calls are TRBV7-8 and TRBJ2-5; D is perhaps TRBD2 (5 bases). This CDR3 contains 14 residues. The germline V gene encodes CDR1 SGHVS and CDR2 FQNEAQ. V was cut by 8 bases and J by 3 bases, with 16 bases left in between. For the CDR3, the DNA is TGTGCCAGCCGAGGGCGGCTAGCAAAAGAGACCCAGTACTTC. Its protein is CASRGRLAKETQYF.

This rearrangement joins TRBV29-1 to TRBJ2-1, with 9 positions matching TRBD1. Germline loops: CDR1 SQVTM, CDR2 ANQGSEA. Trimming cost V 6 bases and J 8 bases; bases outside gene matches: 11. This CDR3 is built from 14 residues. The CDR3 DNA reads TGCAGCGTCGCCCCGGGACAGGGAATCCATGAGCAGTTCTTC. Translating it yields CSVAPGQGIHEQFF.

The chain links TRBV28 to TRBJ2-3, with TRBD1 identical over 9 bases. The V gene end was trimmed by 8 bases and the J gene end by 1 base; junction bases not matched to a gene: 7. In germline, CDR1 is MDHEN, CDR2 SYDVKM. The CDR3 has 15 residues. CDR3 sequence: CASGLGQGGTDTQYF. The CDR3, as DNA: TGTGCCAGCGGGCTGGGACAGGGTGGCACAGATACGCAGTATTTT.

The chain recombines TRBV6-4 with TRBJ2-1, with D hard to call. Germline V CDR1 and CDR2: MRHNA, SNTAGT. The CDR3 runs 13 residues. The ends were cut back, 1 base at V and 7 bases at J, with 8 bases in the middle. The CDR3 loop reads CASSDWGRNEQFF. In DNA form, the CDR3 reads TGTGCCAGCAGTGACTGGGGTAGGAATGAGCAGTTCTTC.

The chain employs TRBV28 and TRBJ2-2, with D tentatively TRBD2 (5 bases). The V and J ends lost 2 bases and 5 bases respectively, with 15 bases between them. The germline CDR1 and CDR2 sequences are MDHEN and SYDVKM. This CDR3 region has 16 residues. CDR3 DNA: TGTGCCAGCAGTTTAGATAGGGCCCCGGGGACCGGGGAGCTGTTTTTT. This gives the protein CASSLDRAPGTGELFF.

This clone appeared a few times. The genes are TRBV30 and TRBJ1-6, with D tentatively TRBD1 (5 bases). The CDR3 extends over 16 amino acids. Germline CDR1 and CDR2: GTSNPN and SVGIG (reference sequence). CDR3 amino acids: CAHRGEGSSYNSPLHF. The CDR3 region has the DNA TGTGCTCACCGAGGGGAGGGTAGCTCCTATAATTCACCCCTCCACTTT.

There are a few counts of this clone. J is TRBJ1-2 and V is TRBV11-2; D is undetermined. This CDR3 spans 11 amino acids. Germline CDR1 SGHAT, CDR2 FQNNGV. V was cut by 4 bases and J by 4 bases, with 4 bases left in between. The CDR3 is CASSSLYGYTF. The CDR3 region has the DNA TGTGCCAGCAGCTCCCTCTATGGCTACACCTTC.

This chain links TRBV25-1 with TRBJ2-3; D not resolved. The germline V gene encodes CDR1 MGHDK and CDR2 SYGVNS. The CDR3 runs 14 residues. Trimming shortened V by 1 base and J by 2 bases, and 7 bases separated the two germline ends. In DNA form, the CDR3 reads TGTGCCAGCAGTGAATGGGTGGACACAGATACGCAGTATTTT. Encoded protein: CASSEWVDTDTQYF. The full variable domain, in which reference TRBV25-1 and TRBJ2-3 provide the parts outside the CDR3, is EADIYQTPRYLVIGTGKKITLECSQTMGHDKMYWYQQDPGMELHLIHYSYGVNSTEKGDLSSESTVSRIRTEHFPLTLESARPSHTSQYLCASSEWVDTDTQYFGPGTRLTVL.